This T cell receptor (beta chain) was identified in a study of T cells in tuberculosis. Study-level findings and limits: GMM-specific TCRs were nearer to active tuberculosis alpha repertoires, suggesting expansion.

The ends were cut back, 0 bases at V and 3 bases at J, with 12 bases in the middle. The V gene's germline CDR1 is SGHDN and CDR2 FVKESK. The CDR3 totals 15 residues. A word on this clone: Its antigen is not known.

Libraries were prepared by immunoSEQ multiplex PCR; TCRdb keeps only in-frame clonotypes and omits some of them. The sample contains roughly 41,000 clones, almost 95% of which appear only once. The chain recombines TRBV14 with TRBJ2-7; D is perhaps TRBD2 (5 bases). This TCR came from a donor under 30 with latent tuberculosis or without tuberculosis infection. Some clones in this sample may be carry-over from other donors' samples. Sequencing input: PBMCs. CDR3 residues: CASSQEGDGNYEQYF. In DNA, the CDR3 is TGTGCCAGCAGCCAAGAGGGAGACGGGAACTACGAGCAGTACTTC.